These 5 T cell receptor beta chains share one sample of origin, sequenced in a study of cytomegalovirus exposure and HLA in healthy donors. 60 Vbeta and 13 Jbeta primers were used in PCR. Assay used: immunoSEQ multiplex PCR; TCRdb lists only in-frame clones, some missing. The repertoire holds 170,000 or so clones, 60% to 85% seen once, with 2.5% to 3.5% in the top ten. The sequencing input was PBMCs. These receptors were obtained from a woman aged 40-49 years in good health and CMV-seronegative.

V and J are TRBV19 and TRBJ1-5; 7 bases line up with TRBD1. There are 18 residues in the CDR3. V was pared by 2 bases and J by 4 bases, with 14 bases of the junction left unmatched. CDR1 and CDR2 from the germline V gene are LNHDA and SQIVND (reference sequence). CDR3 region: CASSILPTDRVGNQPQHF. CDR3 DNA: TGTGCCAGTAGTATACTCCCTACTGACAGGGTTGGTAATCAGCCCCAGCATTTT.

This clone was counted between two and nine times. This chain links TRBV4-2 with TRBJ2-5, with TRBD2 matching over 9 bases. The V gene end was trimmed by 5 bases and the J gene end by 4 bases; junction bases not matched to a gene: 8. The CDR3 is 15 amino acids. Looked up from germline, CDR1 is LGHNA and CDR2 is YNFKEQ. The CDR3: CASSSGAGGGETQYF. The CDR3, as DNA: TGTGCCAGCAGCAGCGGAGCGGGGGGAGGAGAGACCCAGTACTTC.

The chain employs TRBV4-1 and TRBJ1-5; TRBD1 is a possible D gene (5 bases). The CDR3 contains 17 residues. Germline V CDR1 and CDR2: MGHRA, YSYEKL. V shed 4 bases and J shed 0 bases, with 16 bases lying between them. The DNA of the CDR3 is TGCGCCAGCAGCCCGGGGGGGGGACGGCATAGCAATCAGCCCCAGCATTTT. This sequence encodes CASSPGGGRHSNQPQHF.

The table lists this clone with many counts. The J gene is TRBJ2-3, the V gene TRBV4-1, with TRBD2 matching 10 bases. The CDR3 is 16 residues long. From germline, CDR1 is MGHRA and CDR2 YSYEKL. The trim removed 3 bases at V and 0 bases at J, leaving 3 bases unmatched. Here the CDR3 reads CASSHPSGGSTDTQYF. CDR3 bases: TGCGCCAGCAGCCACCCTAGCGGGGGAAGCACAGATACGCAGTATTTT.

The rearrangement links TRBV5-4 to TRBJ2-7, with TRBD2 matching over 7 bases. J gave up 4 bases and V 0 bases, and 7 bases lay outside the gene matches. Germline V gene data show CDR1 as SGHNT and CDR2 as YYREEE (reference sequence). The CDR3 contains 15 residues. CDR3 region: CASSLVGGESYEQYF. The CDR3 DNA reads TGTGCCAGCAGCTTGGTTGGGGGGGAGTCATACGAGCAGTACTTC.